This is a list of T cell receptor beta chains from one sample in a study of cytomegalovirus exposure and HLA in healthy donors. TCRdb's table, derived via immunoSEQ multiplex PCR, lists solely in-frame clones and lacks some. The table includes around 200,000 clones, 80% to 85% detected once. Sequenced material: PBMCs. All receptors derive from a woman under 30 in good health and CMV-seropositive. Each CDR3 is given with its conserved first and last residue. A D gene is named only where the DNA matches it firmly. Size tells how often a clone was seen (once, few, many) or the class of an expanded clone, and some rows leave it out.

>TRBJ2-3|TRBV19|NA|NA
TGTGCCAGTAGTATAGCTGGGGAGTGGTTGTCAGATACGCAGTATTTT
CASSIAGEWLSDTQYF
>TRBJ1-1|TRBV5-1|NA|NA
TGCGCCAGCAGCTTAGGCGGCGGGGATGGTGGCACTGAAGCTTTCTTT
CASSLGGGDGGTEAFF
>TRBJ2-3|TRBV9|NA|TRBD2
TGTGCCAGCAGCCCTAGCGGGGGGGTGGGAGATACGCAGTATTTT
CASSPSGGVGDTQYF
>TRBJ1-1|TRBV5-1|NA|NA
TGCGCCAGCAGCGTGTCGGGGCGGGGCACTGAAGCTTTCTTT
CASSVSGRGTEAFF
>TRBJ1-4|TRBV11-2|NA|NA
TGTGCCAGCAGCTGGGGAGGGGCAACTAATGAAAAACTGTTTTTT
CASSWGGATNEKLFF
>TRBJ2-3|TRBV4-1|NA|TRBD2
TGCGCCAGCAGCCAAGTTGAGCGGGGCCCCCCAGATACGCAGTATTTT
CASSQVERGPPDTQYF
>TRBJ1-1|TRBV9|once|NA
TGTGCCAGCAGCGTAGACTCCAGGACTGAAGCTTTCTTT
CASSVDSRTEAFF
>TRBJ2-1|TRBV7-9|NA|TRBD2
TGTGCCAGCAGCCCCGGGGGGGCCGGGAATGAGCAGTTCTTC
CASSPGGAGNEQFF
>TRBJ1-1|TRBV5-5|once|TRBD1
TGTGCCAGCAGCATAATGGTGGTACAGGGGAGCACTGAAGCTTTCTTT
CASSIMVVQGSTEAFF
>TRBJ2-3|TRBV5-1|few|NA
TGCGCCAGCAGCCGAATACAGGGTTTCACAGATACGCAGTATTTT
CASSRIQGFTDTQYF
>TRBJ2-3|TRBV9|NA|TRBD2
TGTGCCAGCAGCGTAGAATCGAGTTGGCGGGGGGGACTTAGCACAGATACGCAGTATTTT
CASSVESSWRGGLSTDTQYF
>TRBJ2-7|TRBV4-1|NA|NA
TGCGCCAGCAGCCAAGGGCCTAGTTCGTCCTACGAGCAGTACTTC
CASSQGPSSSYEQYF
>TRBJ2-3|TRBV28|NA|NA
TGTGCCAGCAGCCCTGACAGGACTAGCACAGATACGCAGTATTTT
CASSPDRTSTDTQYF
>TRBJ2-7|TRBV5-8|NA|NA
TGTGCCAGCAGCTTGGTTCGGGGGTTCGAGCAGTACTTC
CASSLVRGFEQYF
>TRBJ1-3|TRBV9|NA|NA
TGTGCCAGCAGCTACTCCCCGGACAGTACTGGAAACACCATATATTTT
CASSYSPDSTGNTIYF
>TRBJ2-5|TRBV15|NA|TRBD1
TGTGCCACCAGCAAAGTCCGGACAGGGTTTGGCGAGACCCAGTACTTC
CATSKVRTGFGETQYF
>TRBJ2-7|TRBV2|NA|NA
TGTGCCGCGGCTAGCGAGTACTACGAGCAGTACTTC
CAAASEYYEQYF
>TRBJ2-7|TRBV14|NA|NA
TGTGCCAGCAGGCGGACTGGAAACTACGAGCAGTACTTC
CASRRTGNYEQYF
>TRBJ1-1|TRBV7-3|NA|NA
TGTGCCAGCAGCCCAGCCCCGAAGACACTGAACACTGAAGCTTTCTTT
CASSPAPKTLNTEAFF
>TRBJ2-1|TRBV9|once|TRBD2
TGTGCCAGCAGCGTAGGAGCGGGGGGCCACAATGAGCAGTTCTTC
CASSVGAGGHNEQFF
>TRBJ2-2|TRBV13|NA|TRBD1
TGTGCCAGCAGCTTTCTGGGGACAGGGCCGACCGGGGAGCTGTTTTTT
CASSFLGTGPTGELFF
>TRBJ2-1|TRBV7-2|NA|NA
TGTGCCAGCAGCTTATCTCCGACAGTTTACAATGAGCAGTTCTTC
CASSLSPTVYNEQFF
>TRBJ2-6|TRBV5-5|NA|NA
TGTGCCAGCAGCCTATCTTACGGTGGGGCCAACGTCCTGACTTTC
CASSLSYGGANVLTF
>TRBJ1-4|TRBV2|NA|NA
TGTGCCAGCAGATGGACGGGATCTCTCACCTTT
CASRWTGSLTF
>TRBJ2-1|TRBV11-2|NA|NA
TGTGCCAGCGGTGAGATTGACAATGAGCAGTTCTTC
CASGEIDNEQFF
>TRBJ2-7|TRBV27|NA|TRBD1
TGTGCCAGCAGTCCGACCGGGACAGGGGACTACGAGCAGTACTTC
CASSPTGTGDYEQYF
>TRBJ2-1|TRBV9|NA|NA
TGTGCCAGCAGCATGACTGACTACAATGAGCAGTTCTTC
CASSMTDYNEQFF
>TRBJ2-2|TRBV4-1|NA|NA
TGCGCCAGCAGCCCCAACGGCGGGGAGCTGTTTTTT
CASSPNGGELFF
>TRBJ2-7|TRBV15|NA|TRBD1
TGTGCCACCAGCAGGGGGGGGACAGGGAGCCCCTACGAGCAGTACTTC
CATSRGGTGSPYEQYF
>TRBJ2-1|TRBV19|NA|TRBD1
TGTGCCAGTAGTATTAAGAGCCAGGGGGTAGGTAATGAGCAGTTCTTC
CASSIKSQGVGNEQFF
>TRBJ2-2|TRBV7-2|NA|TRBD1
TGTGCCAGCAGCCCACAGGGGGGCACCGGGGAGCTGTTTTTT
CASSPQGGTGELFF
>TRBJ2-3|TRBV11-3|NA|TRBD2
TGTGCCAGCAGCGAGAAGGAGACTAGCGGGGACCCCACAGATACGCAGTATTTT
CASSEKETSGDPTDTQYF
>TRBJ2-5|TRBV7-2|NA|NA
TGTGCCAGCAGCAACCATTTAGATTTTCCGGCCCAGTACTTC
CASSNHLDFPAQYF
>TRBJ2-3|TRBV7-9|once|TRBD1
TGTGCCAGCAGCCGAGGACAGGGAGGTTCGGAGGATACGCAGTATTTT
CASSRGQGGSEDTQYF
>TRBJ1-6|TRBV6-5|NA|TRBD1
TGTGCCAGCAGTTGGACAGGCTATAATTCACCCCTCCACTTT
CASSWTGYNSPLHF
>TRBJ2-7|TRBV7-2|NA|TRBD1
TGTGCCAGCAGCTCTCGACAGGGGGCGTCCTACGAGCAGTACTTC
CASSSRQGASYEQYF
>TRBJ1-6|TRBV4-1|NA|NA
TGCGCCAGCAGCCAAGATATTAGCTCCTATAATTCACCCCTCCACTTT
CASSQDISSYNSPLHF